A single sample is the source of the 9 T cell receptor beta chains below, sequenced in a study of T cells and Merkel cell carcinoma outcomes. Assay: immunoSEQ multiplex PCR; the TCRdb copy retains only in-frame clones and omits some. The sample records about 19,000 clones, over 75% being singletons. Sequencing was done on a sample of tumor tissue from Merkel cell carcinoma. These receptors were obtained from a human donor with Merkel cell carcinoma.

The rearrangement links TRBV4-2 to TRBJ2-7, with 10 bases lining up with TRBD2. The CDR3 spans 16 residues. Germline V CDR1 and CDR2: LGHNA, YNFKEQ. Trimming took 0 bases from V and 2 from J; bases not matched to a gene: 4. Here the CDR3 reads CASSQDLAGVTYEQYF. The DNA for the CDR3 is TGTGCCAGCAGCCAAGACCTAGCGGGAGTGACCTACGAGCAGTACTTC.

V gene TRBV6-5 combines with J gene TRBJ1-2; perhaps TRBD1 as D (6 bases). Germline V gene sequence: CDR1 MNHEY, CDR2 SVGAGI. V lost 7 bases and J lost 6, with 18 bases in between. There are 14 residues in the CDR3. The CDR3 reads CASTVRGKVDGYTF. The CDR3 nucleotides read TGTGCCAGCACCGTAAGGGGGAAGGTGGATGGCTACACCTTC.

The J gene is TRBJ1-2, the V gene TRBV27, with TRBD1 matching over 9 bases. J lost 8 bases, V lost 6 bases, and 19 bases had no gene match. Germline lookup yields CDR1 MNHEY and CDR2 SMNVEV (reference sequence). The CDR3 length is 17 residues. The CDR3 nucleotides are TGTGCCAGCAGATCATACCGGGACAGGGCCAACGTCGGGGGCTACACCTTC. It codes for CASRSYRDRANVGGYTF.

This rearrangement joins TRBV9 to TRBJ2-3; the D is unclear. CDR3 size: 13 residues. With 3 bases removed from V and 3 bases from J, the gap between germline ends came to 8 bases. Germline V gene sequence: CDR1 SGDLS, CDR2 YYNGEE. CDR3 amino acids: CASSAYSTDTQYF. CDR3 DNA sequence: TGTGCCAGCAGCGCTTACTCGACAGATACGCAGTATTTT.

This clone was seen once. The chain has TRBV4-1 and TRBJ2-2, with TRBD2 matching over 8 bases. This CDR3 contains 17 residues. The V gene end was trimmed by 7 bases and the J gene end by 7 bases; junction bases not matched to a gene: 17. CDR1 and CDR2 (germline): MGHRA, YSYEKL. The CDR3 DNA sequence: TGCGCCAGCATCAAAAGGGGCCAGACTAGCGTAAACGGGGAGCTGTTTTTT. This translates into CASIKRGQTSVNGELFF.

V usage is TRBV4-1 and J usage is TRBJ1-2; D uncertain. V lost 1 base to trimming and J lost 2 bases, with 11 bases between them. The CDR3 length is 15 residues. Per germline, CDR1 MGHRA and CDR2 YSYEKL. CDR3 coding DNA: TGCGCCAGCAGCCAAGTTCTGGTCGCAAACTATGGCTACACCTTC. This encodes CASSQVLVANYGYTF.

This chain links TRBV6-1 with TRBJ2-2, with D possibly matching TRBD2 (5 bases). Trimming removed 2 bases from V and 6 bases from J, with 10 bases in between. CDR3 size: 14 residues. CDR1 is MNHNS, CDR2 SASEGT, per germline. The CDR3 bases are TGTGCCAGCAGTGAAACGGGGATCGCCGGGGAGCTGTTTTTT. It encodes CASSETGIAGELFF.

V usage is TRBV5-1 and J usage is TRBJ2-2, with a possible D match to TRBD2 (7 bases). The length of the CDR3 is 15 residues. Germline V gene sequence: CDR1 SGHRS, CDR2 YFSETQ. Trimming took 4 bases from V and 5 from J, leaving 15 bases between them. The CDR3 sequence: CASSRGAGSTGELFF. CDR3 nucleotide sequence: TGCGCCAGCAGCCGGGGGGCCGGTTCGACCGGGGAGCTGTTTTTT.

The chain uses TRBV29-1 and TRBJ2-7, with 11 bases identical to TRBD2. The germline V gene encodes CDR1 SQVTM and CDR2 ANQGSEA. The trim removed 7 bases at V and 2 bases at J, leaving 7 bases unmatched. The CDR3 runs 14 residues. CDR3: CSATPGLAAYEQYF. In DNA form, the CDR3 reads TGCAGCGCAACTCCGGGACTAGCGGCCTACGAGCAGTACTTC.